This T cell receptor beta chain was retrieved from a study of tumor-infiltrating lymphocytes in localized non-small cell lung cancer. Study-wide background: Each patient gave resected tumor and non-adjacent uninvolved lung tissue.

Some clones are missing from TCRdb's copy, which holds only in-frame ones; the method was immunoSEQ multiplex PCR. The sample has more than 9,500 clones; around 81% are singletons. The germline V and J ends were trimmed by 4 bases and 7 bases, with 24 bases remaining between them. The germline V gene has CDR1 SGHRS and CDR2 YFSETQ. CDR3 length equals 17 residues. Study-wide points: Recurrence-free survival showed no association with tumor T-cell fraction.

Concerning this clone itself: Its specificity is not known.

The chain carries TRBV5-1 and TRBJ2-1; D may match TRBD1 or TRBD2 (7 bases each). This receptor was taken from a human donor with non-small cell lung cancer. Sequencing was performed on lung tumor tissue. CDR3 region: CASSPVGGGLSRNEQFF. In DNA, the CDR3 is TGCGCCAGCAGCCCGGTGGGAGGGGGCCTCTCGCGGAATGAGCAGTTCTTC.